Included here is one T cell receptor beta chain sequence, with context. This clonotype was recorded at least ten times. Which antigen it targets is not known. Qualities for individual bases were not recorded, and no much larger clone is one base off. This entry comes from a study of neurological immune-mediated disorders (dated by TCRdb to about 2019). For context, the study as a whole: Peripheral blood TCR-beta repertoires from HTLV-I-associated myelopathy (HAM/TSP) patients, multiple sclerosis patients and healthy controls were compared by UMI-based sequencing. The cohort comprised roughly 65 subjects: approximately 15 HAM/TSP patients, around 35 multiple sclerosis patients and some 20 healthy controls. The 90 to 110 TCR-beta libraries included longitudinal samples, technical triplicates and paired sorted CD4+ and CD8+ T-cell subsets alongside PBMC samples. Broader findings and caveats from the paper: TCR clonal expansion was greatest in HAM/TSP patients and smallest in MS patients, who ranked below even healthy controls. Across subjects, expanded clones never shared an identical CDR3 amino acid sequence, which suggests that the TCR-beta repertoires in every group were private.

cDNA synthesis used template-switch 5'RACE with a primer carrying a 10-nucleotide random unique molecular identifier tagging each TCR transcript. Over 170 million TCR-beta sequences, covering 15-18 subjects, were produced in each sequencing run. The RNeasy kit was used to extract total RNA. Using the KAPA Real-time Library Amplification kit, TCR-beta VDJ regions were amplified with primers for the TCR constant region and the 5'RACE anchor. Sample indexes and Illumina adaptors were added in a first PCR, after which library yield was increased in a second PCR. After Ampure bead purification, the TCR product of roughly 650 bp was size-selected on a 2% E-gel SizeSelection system. Before pooling, library quality was checked on a Bioanalyzer, concentration was measured with Qubit, and libraries were quantified with the Kapa Library Quantification kit. Paired-end 2 x 150 bp sequencing of the libraries was performed on an Illumina HiSeq 2500. To increase sequence diversity, roughly 24-32% phiX was spiked into each library pool. Per the original workflow: The UMI-based MiGEC pipeline processed quality-filtered reads and removed over 75% of raw TCR sequences during error correction. VDJ genes were aligned to IMGT germline references, and clonotypes were defined by unique CDR3 amino acid sequence plus V-J genes. Clonal expansion, Shannon diversity and CDR3 relatedness (CalcPairwiseDistances, ClusterSamples) were evaluated with VDJtools, and phylogenetic trees were built with CLCbio workbench. Expanded clones were defined as having at least 8 unique UMIs, based on coefficient-of-variation modelling across technical triplicates. In TCRdb, the public reads were trimmed at Q25 with fastp and aligned with MiXCR, with productive beta chains retained. Here each entry gathers all rows of one CDR3 protein and keeps the most common genes and DNA. The authors' filters were not applied to this entry. The sample table contains about 79,000 distinct CDR3 sequences; only one count was recorded for roughly 15% of them. Under 7% of the sample is taken by the ten largest.

Deletion took 1 base off V and 3 bases off J, with a span of 8 bases between the germline ends. The CDR3 has 14 amino acids, counting the end cysteine and phenylalanine. The entry retains the CDR3 DNA only, 42 bases that are in frame from base 1. Reading the germline V gene gives CDR1 SGHRS and CDR2 YFSETQ. Blood bank volunteers in Maryland, USA served as the healthy controls. Libraries from unsorted PBMCs were made from 2 million PBMCs kept in RNAlater at -80 degrees C until RNA extraction. PBMCs were separated from peripheral blood using Ficoll-Hypaque density gradient centrifugation and then cryopreserved in liquid nitrogen.

Sequenced sample: PBMCs. The clonotype comes from a woman aged 50 to 60 in good health. The receptor chain draws on TRBV5-1 and TRBJ2-1, with the identity of the D gene unclear. This receptor has the CDR3 CASSLLTDYNEQFF. The DNA reads as follows: TGCGCCAGCAGCTTGTTAACTGACTACAATGAGCAGTTCTTC. The variable domain in full, with residues beyond the CDR3 obtained from the reference TRBV5-1 and TRBJ2-1 genes, is KAGVTQTPRYLIKTRGQQVTLSCSPISGHRSVSWYQQTPGQGLQFLFEYFSETQRNKGNFPGRFSGRQFSNSRSEMNVSTLELGDSALYLCASSLLTDYNEQFFGPGTRLTVL.